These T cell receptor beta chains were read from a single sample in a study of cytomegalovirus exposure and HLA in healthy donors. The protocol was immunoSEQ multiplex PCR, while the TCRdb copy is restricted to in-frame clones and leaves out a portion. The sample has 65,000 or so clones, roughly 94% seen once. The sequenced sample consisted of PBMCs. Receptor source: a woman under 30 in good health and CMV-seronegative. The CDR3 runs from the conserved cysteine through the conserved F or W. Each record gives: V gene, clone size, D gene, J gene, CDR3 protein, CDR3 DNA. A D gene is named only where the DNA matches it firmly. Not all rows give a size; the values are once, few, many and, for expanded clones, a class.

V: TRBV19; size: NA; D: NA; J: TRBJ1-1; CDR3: CASSIDPGNTEAFF; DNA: TGTGCCAGTAGTATAGACCCAGGTAACACTGAAGCTTTCTTT
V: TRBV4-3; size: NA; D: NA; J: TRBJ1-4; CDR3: CASSPRSTATNEKLFF; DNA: TGCGCCAGCAGCCCACGATCTACAGCAACTAATGAAAAACTGTTTTTT
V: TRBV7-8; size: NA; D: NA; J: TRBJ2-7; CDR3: CASSLVERSNSYEQYF; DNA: TGTGCCAGCAGCTTAGTGGAGCGCAGTAACTCCTACGAGCAGTACTTC
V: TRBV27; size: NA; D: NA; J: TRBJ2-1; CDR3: CASSPHLALGYNEQFF; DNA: TGTGCCAGCAGTCCCCATCTAGCCCTCGGCTACAATGAGCAGTTCTTC
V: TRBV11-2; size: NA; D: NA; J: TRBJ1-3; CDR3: CASSPRGTDSGNTIYF; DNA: TGTGCCAGCAGCCCCCGGGGGACGGACTCTGGAAACACCATATATTTT
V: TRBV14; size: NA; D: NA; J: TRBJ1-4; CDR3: CASSQTRVDEKLFF; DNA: TGTGCCAGCAGCCAAACCAGGGTGGATGAAAAACTGTTTTTT
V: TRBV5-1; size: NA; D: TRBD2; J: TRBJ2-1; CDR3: CASSPSGTSSYNEQFF; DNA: TGCGCCAGCAGTCCTAGCGGGACAAGCTCCTACAATGAGCAGTTCTTC
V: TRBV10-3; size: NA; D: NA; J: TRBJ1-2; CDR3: CAITDPTVFNYGYTF; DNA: TGTGCCATCACTGACCCGACAGTTTTTAACTATGGCTACACCTTC
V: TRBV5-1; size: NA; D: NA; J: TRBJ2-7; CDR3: CASSLEEGQSYEQYF; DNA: TGCGCCAGCAGCTTGGAGGAGGGTCAGAGCTACGAGCAGTACTTC
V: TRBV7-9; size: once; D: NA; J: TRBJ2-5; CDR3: CASSSPGGNQETQYF; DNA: TGTGCCAGCAGCTCGCCTGGAGGCAACCAAGAGACCCAGTACTTC
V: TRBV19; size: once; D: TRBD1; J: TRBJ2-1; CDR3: CASSIRSTGGAYNEQFF; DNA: TGTGCCAGTAGTATCCGCTCGACAGGGGGCGCGTATAATGAGCAGTTCTTC
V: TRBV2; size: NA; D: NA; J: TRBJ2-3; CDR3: CASLTDVTDTQYF; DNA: TGTGCCAGTTTGACAGACGTCACAGATACGCAGTATTTT
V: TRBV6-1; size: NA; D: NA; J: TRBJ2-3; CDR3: CASSEATDTQYF; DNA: TGTGCCAGCAGTGAGGCCACAGATACGCAGTATTTT
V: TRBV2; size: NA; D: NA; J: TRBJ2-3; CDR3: CASSEERSDTQYF; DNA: TGTGCCAGCAGTGAAGAAAGAAGCGATACGCAGTATTTT